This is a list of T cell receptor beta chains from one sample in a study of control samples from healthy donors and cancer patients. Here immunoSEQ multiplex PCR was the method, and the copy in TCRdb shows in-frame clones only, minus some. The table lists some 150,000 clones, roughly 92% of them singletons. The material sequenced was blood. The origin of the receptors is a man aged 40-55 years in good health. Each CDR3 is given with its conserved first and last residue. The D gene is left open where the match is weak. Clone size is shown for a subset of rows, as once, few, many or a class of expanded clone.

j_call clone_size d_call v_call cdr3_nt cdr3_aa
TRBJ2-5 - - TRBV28 TGTGCCGCCTCCAGGGGTCAAGAGACCCAGTACTTC CAASRGQETQYF
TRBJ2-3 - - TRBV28 TGTGCCAGCAGCACTTTACTGAATACGCAGTATTTT CASSTLLNTQYF
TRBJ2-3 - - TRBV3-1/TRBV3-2 TGTGCCAGCAGCCAAGGGGGCCCCACAGATACGCAGTATTTT CASSQGGPTDTQYF
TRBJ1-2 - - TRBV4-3 TGCGCCAGCAGCCAAGCTGGTGGGGGTGGCTACACCTTC CASSQAGGGGYTF
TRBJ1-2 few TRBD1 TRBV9 TGTGCCAGCAGCCCACGGACAGGGGGCTATGGCTACACCTTC CASSPRTGGYGYTF
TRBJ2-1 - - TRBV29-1 TGCAGCGTTGACGACGGCCTTACAAATGAGCAGTTCTTC CSVDDGLTNEQFF
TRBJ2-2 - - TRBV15 TGTGCCACCAGCACCGAATGGAACACCGGGGAGCTGTTTTTT CATSTEWNTGELFF
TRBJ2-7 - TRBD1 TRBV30 TGTGCCTGGGGGGACAGTCAGCATCCCAACTTC CAWGDSQHPNF
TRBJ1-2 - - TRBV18 TGTGCCAGCTCCCGTGGGAGGGGAGGAAACTATGGCTACACCTTC CASSRGRGGNYGYTF
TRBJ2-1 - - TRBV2 TGTGCCAGCAGTGAACCCTACGACTCCTACAATGAGCAGTTCTTC CASSEPYDSYNEQFF
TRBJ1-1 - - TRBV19 TGTGCCAGTAGCGATCAGGGTATTCCTGAAGCTTTCTTT CASSDQGIPEAFF
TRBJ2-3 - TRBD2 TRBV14 TGTGCCAGCAGCCAACCTAGCGGGGTGAGGCCGTATTTT CASSQPSGVRPYF
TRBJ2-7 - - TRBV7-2 TGTGCCAGCAGCCCCCGCCGCGGGCAATCCTACGAGCAGTACTTC CASSPRRGQSYEQYF
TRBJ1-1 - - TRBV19 TGTGCCAGTAGAGACAGGAACACTGAAGCTTTCTTT CASRDRNTEAFF
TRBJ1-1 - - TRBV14 TGTGCCAGCAGCCAAGCGGGACGGCGGAACACTGAAGCTTTCTTT CASSQAGRRNTEAFF
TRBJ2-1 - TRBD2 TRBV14 TGTGCCAGCAGCCAAGAGTCGGGGGGTGAGCAGTTCTTC CASSQESGGEQFF
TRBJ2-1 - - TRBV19 TGTGCCAGTAGTACAGGGGGGCTGGGCTACAATGAGCAGTTCTTC CASSTGGLGYNEQFF
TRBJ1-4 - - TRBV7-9 TGTGCCAGCAGCGACCGGGACGGTAATGAAAAACTGTTTTTT CASSDRDGNEKLFF
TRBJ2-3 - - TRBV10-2 TGCGCCAGCAGTACAGCGGACACAGATACGCAGTATTTT CASSTADTDTQYF